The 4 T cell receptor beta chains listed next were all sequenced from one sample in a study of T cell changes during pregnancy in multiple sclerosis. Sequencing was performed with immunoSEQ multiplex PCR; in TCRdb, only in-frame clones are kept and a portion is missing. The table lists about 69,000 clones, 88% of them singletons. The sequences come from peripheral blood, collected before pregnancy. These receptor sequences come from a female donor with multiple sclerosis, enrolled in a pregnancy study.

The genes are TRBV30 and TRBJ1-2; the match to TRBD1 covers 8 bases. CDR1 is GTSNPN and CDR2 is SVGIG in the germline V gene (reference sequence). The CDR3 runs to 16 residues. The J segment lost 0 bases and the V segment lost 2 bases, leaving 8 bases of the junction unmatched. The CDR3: CAWSKTGGVANYGYTF. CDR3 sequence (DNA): TGTGCCTGGAGTAAAACAGGGGGAGTCGCTAACTATGGCTACACCTTC.

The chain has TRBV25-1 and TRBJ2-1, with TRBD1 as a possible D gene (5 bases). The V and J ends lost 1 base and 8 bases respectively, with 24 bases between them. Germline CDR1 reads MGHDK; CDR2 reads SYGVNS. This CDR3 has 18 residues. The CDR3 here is CASSELWAGHEWWDEQFF. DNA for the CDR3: TGTGCCAGCAGTGAATTATGGGCAGGACACGAGTGGTGGGATGAGCAGTTCTTC.

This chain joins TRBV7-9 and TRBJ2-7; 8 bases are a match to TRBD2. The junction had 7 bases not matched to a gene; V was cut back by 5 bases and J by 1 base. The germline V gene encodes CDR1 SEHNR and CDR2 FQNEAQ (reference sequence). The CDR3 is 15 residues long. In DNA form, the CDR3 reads TGTGCCAGCAGCGACACGGGAGGGTCATCCTACGAGCAGTACTTC. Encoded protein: CASSDTGGSSYEQYF. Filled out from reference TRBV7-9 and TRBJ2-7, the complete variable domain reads DTGVSQNPRHKITKRGQNVTFRCDPISEHNRLYWYRQTLGQGPEFLTYFQNEAQLEKSRLLSDRFSAERPKGSFSTLEIQRTEQGDSAMYLCASSDTGGSSYEQYFGPGTRLTVT.

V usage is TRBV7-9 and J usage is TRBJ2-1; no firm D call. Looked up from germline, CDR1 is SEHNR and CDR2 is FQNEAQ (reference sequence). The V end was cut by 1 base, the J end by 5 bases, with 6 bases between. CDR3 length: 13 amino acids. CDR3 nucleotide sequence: TGTGCCAGCAGCTTAGGGGCCCACAATGAGCAGTTCTTC. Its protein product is CASSLGAHNEQFF.